Listed here is a single TCR beta chain. The CDR3 contains 14 residues. With 5 bases removed from V and 2 bases from J, the gap between germline ends came to 14 bases. Looked up from germline, CDR1 is DFQATT and CDR2 is SNEGSKA (reference sequence). A single record per CDR3 protein comes from TCRdb applying MiXCR to the 5' RACE reads. The sample records approximately 11,000 distinct CDR3 sequences, around 52% being singletons. The clonotype was recovered from a female donor with breast cancer. V and J are TRBV20-1 and TRBJ2-3, with a tentative D call TRBD2 (5 bases). Sample: tumor-infiltrating naive CD4+ T cells sorted from the breast tumor. Subset here: naive CD4+ T cells, CD4+CD45RA+CD25-. CDR3: CSAPARVNTDTQYF. The CDR3 DNA reads TGCAGTGCTCCTGCGAGGGTAAACACAGATACGCAGTATTTT.